Reported below is one T cell receptor (beta chain). The target antigen is unknown. The table came from immunoSEQ multiplex PCR; TCRdb's copy has only in-frame clones and leaves some out. The profile shows about 110,000 clones, about nine tenths of them singletons. These data come from a study of cytomegalovirus exposure and HLA in healthy donors. Study conclusions and caveats: As was reported, the classifier diagnosed cytomegalovirus status with high specificity and sensitivity.

The CDR3 length is 14 residues. The germline V gene encodes CDR1 LNHDA and CDR2 SQIVND (reference sequence). V shed 5 bases, J shed 3 bases, and the junction held 3 bases outside the gene matches. The sample consisted of PBMCs. The origin of this receptor is a woman between 18 and 29 years old in good health and CMV-seronegative. V and J are TRBV19 and TRBJ2-2; 7 positions match TRBD2. CDR3: CASSPGRDTGELFF. DNA for the CDR3: TGTGCCAGTAGTCCGGGGAGGGACACCGGGGAGCTGTTTTTT.